This entry lists 12 T cell receptor beta chains sequenced from one sample in a study of OX40 agonist ivuxolimab in advanced cancers. Profiling relied on immunoSEQ multiplex PCR, and the TCRdb table lists in-frame clones only, not all of them. Among about 99,000 clones listed, less than 95% were seen once. The source was CD4+ or CD8+ T cells sorted from blood, collected in a trial of the OX40 agonist ivuxolimab. The receptors were gathered from an adult with an advanced solid tumor such as melanoma, head and neck, liver or kidney cancer.

The V gene is TRBV5-1, the J gene TRBJ2-5; unclear D gene. V lost 4 bases and J 2 bases, leaving 12 bases between the germline ends. The CDR3 covers 14 residues. Germline V lookup: CDR1 SGHRS, CDR2 YFSETQ. This CDR3 reads CASSRWTAQETQYF. DNA of the CDR3: TGCGCCAGCAGCAGATGGACGGCACAAGAGACCCAGTACTTC.

J is TRBJ2-7 and V is TRBV6-5, with 7 nucleotides matching TRBD2. The ends lost 0 bases at V and 5 bases at J; junction bases unmatched: 10. The germline CDR1 and CDR2 sequences are MNHEY and SVGAGI. This CDR3 has 16 residues. CDR3 loop: CASSYSDSPGGHEQYF. The DNA of the CDR3 is TGTGCCAGCAGTTACTCGGACTCCCCGGGAGGACACGAGCAGTACTTC.

The chain combines TRBV7-3 with TRBJ1-1, with D uncertain. The CDR3 totals 11 residues. Trimming shortened V by 2 bases and J by 3 bases, and 1 base separated the two germline ends. Germline V gives CDR1 SGHTA, CDR2 FQGTGA. CDR3 nucleotides: TGTGCCAGCAGCTTAGACACTGAAGCTTTCTTT. Its translation: CASSLDTEAFF.

This clone appeared a single time. V gene TRBV7-2 combines with J gene TRBJ2-2, with 7 bases aligning to TRBD1. The J segment lost 0 bases and the V segment lost 4 bases, leaving 11 bases of the junction unmatched. The length of the CDR3 is 18 residues. The germline gives CDR1 SGHTA, CDR2 FQGNSA. The CDR3 loop is CASSYRGTAFANTGELFF. The CDR3 DNA follows: TGTGCCAGCAGCTACCGAGGGACAGCCTTTGCGAACACCGGGGAGCTGTTTTTT.

This chain connects TRBV9 to TRBJ2-7, with 9 bases matching TRBD2. V was pared by 4 bases and J by 6 bases, with 8 bases of the junction left unmatched. Germline V lookup: CDR1 SGDLS, CDR2 YYNGEE. The CDR3 is 14 amino acids. The CDR3 region has the DNA TGTGCCAGCAGCATTAGTGGGACTAGCATCGAGCAGTACTTC. Translated: CASSISGTSIEQYF.

The chain has TRBV10-3 and TRBJ2-7; 8 bases line up with TRBD2. From germline, CDR1 is ENHRY and CDR2 SYGVKD. Losses at the gene ends were 0 bases for V and 4 bases for J; bases not matched to a gene: 2. The CDR3 is 14 amino acids. The CDR3 DNA follows: TGTGCCATCAGTGAGTCGAGCGGGAGTTACGAGCAGTACTTC. This gives the protein CAISESSGSYEQYF.

CDR3 coding DNA: TGTGCCAGCAGTGAATGGGAGATCTATGGCTACACCTTC. Translation: CASSEWEIYGYTF. The chain couples TRBV2 to TRBJ1-2; D not resolved. Germline assignment: CDR1 SNHLY and CDR2 FYNNEI. Trimming removed 2 bases at V and 4 bases at J, with 8 bases between. The CDR3 totals 13 residues.

In its sample, this clone was seen once. V usage is TRBV6-5 and J usage is TRBJ2-3; either TRBD1 or TRBD2 may fit D (5 bases each). Per the germline V gene, CDR1 is MNHEY and CDR2 is SVGAGI. V was pared by 2 bases and J by 4 bases, with 16 bases between. The CDR3 is made up of 16 amino acids. The CDR3 protein is CASSYRDPWAADTQYF. The CDR3 region has the DNA TGTGCCAGCAGTTACCGGGACCCTTGGGCGGCAGATACGCAGTATTTT.

The chain recombines TRBV6-5 with TRBJ1-5; D uncertain. Looked up from germline, CDR1 is MNHEY and CDR2 is SVGAGI. The ends were cut back, 3 bases at V and 10 bases at J, with 13 bases in the middle. The CDR3 has 13 residues. The CDR3 reads CASSYKASGPQHF. The CDR3 DNA follows: TGTGCCAGCAGTTATAAGGCCTCGGGACCCCAGCATTTT.

This rearrangement joins TRBV11-2 to TRBJ2-3, with 8 bases aligning to TRBD2. The ends lost 5 bases at V and 6 bases at J; junction bases unmatched: 7. Germline-derived CDR1 and CDR2 are SGHAT and FQNNGV. The CDR3 covers 14 residues. CDR3 DNA: TGTGCCAGCAGCGCCAGCGGGGGCCGGGATACGCAGTATTTT. It is translated as CASSASGGRDTQYF.

The rearrangement uses TRBV7-2 and TRBJ1-1, with a tentative D call TRBD1 (5 bases). This CDR3 spans 14 amino acids. Germline CDR1 and CDR2: SGHTA and FQGNSA. Trimming shortened V by 6 bases and J by 2 bases, and 13 bases separated the two germline ends. The CDR3 loop reads CASSNQGPNTEAFF. Written as DNA, the CDR3 is TGTGCCAGCAGTAACCAGGGCCCAAACACTGAAGCTTTCTTT.

The table lists this clone with a count of one. The chain recombines TRBV6-1 with TRBJ1-2, with D perhaps matching TRBD1 (5 bases). The CDR3 extends over 16 amino acids. The germline CDR1 and CDR2 sequences are MNHNS and SASEGT. V was shortened by 3 bases and J by 4 bases, with 18 bases between the two germline ends. The CDR3 bases are TGTGCCAGCAGTGAGCAGGCCCCTGGACACATCTATGGCTACACCTTC. It yields the protein CASSEQAPGHIYGYTF.